One and the same sample provided the 8 T cell receptor beta chains below, sequenced in a study of spatial heterogeneity in lung cancer. Time point reported: sample taken at primary tumor resection. Unsorted whole RNA of tumor, nontumor lung or frozen PBMC was sequenced. Using its own MiXCR run on the 5' RACE reads, TCRdb lists one record per CDR3 protein. This sample has 5,500 to 7,500 distinct CDR3 sequences, with around 3.7% found just once. The sequencing here drew on normal lung tissue next to the tumor, taken at surgery. The receptors were gathered from a female donor with early-stage non-small cell lung cancer.

By sample share, this clonotype is medium-sized. Being off target in a library aimed at alpha chains, this beta chain has a size of little meaning. The J gene is TRBJ2-2, the V gene TRBV4-2; 10 bases map to TRBD1. From germline, CDR1 is LGHNA and CDR2 YNFKEQ. Trimming cost V 3 bases and J 5 bases; bases outside gene matches: 3. The CDR3 loop spans 15 amino acids. The CDR3 region is CASSQPGQGTGELFF. For the CDR3, the DNA is TGTGCCAGCAGCCAGCCGGGACAGGGGACCGGGGAGCTGTTTTTT.

At least ten counts were recorded for this clonotype. This beta chain is off target for a library built for alpha chains, so its abundance means little. This rearrangement joins TRBV24-1 to TRBJ1-1; D gene unclear. V lost 7 bases and J lost 3, with 14 bases in between. Germline V gene lookup returns CDR1 KGHDR and CDR2 SFDVKD. The CDR3 consists of 14 residues. CDR3 sequence: CATSPSGRYTEAFF. The CDR3 DNA reads TGTGCCACCAGCCCATCGGGCAGATACACTGAAGCTTTCTTT.

Many counts were recorded for this clonotype. This beta chain is a stray read from a library made for alpha chains; its abundance is not meaningful. The V call is TRBV9, the J call TRBJ1-2; D gene unclear. The CDR3 is 12 amino acids. Trimming left V 3 bases short and J 5 bases short, with 8 bases between. Germline V lookup: CDR1 SGDLS, CDR2 YYNGEE. The CDR3 is CASSATEYGYTF. The CDR3 DNA reads as TGTGCCAGCAGCGCGACTGAGTATGGCTACACCTTC.

By frequency in the sample, this clonotype is medium-sized (0.01 to 0.1%). Since the library was made to target alpha chains, this beta chain is a stray read and its abundance is not meaningful. The chain combines TRBV10-3 with TRBJ1-2, with TRBD1 matching over 8 bases. Germline loops: CDR1 ENHRY, CDR2 SYGVKD. The J segment lost 8 bases and the V segment lost 4 bases, leaving 21 bases of the junction unmatched. The CDR3 length is 18 residues. CDR3 in DNA: TGTGCCATCAGTGGAGAGTCGGGACAGGTGCTGACTATGAGGGGCTACACCTTC. Protein sequence: CAISGESGQVLTMRGYTF.

This clonotype appeared many times. A library prepared for alpha chains yielded this beta chain as an off-target read; its size is of little meaning. This chain joins TRBV20-1 and TRBJ2-3, with 11 bases identical to TRBD2. Germline CDR1 reads DFQATT; CDR2 reads SNEGSKA (reference sequence). V shed 4 bases and J 0 bases; nucleotides not matched to a gene: 3. This CDR3 spans 15 amino acids. CDR3 sequence: CSATLAGGSTDTQYF. The CDR3 nucleotides read TGCAGTGCTACCCTAGCGGGGGGCAGCACAGATACGCAGTATTTT.

This clonotype was picked up many times. This beta chain was picked up by a library intended for alpha chains and is off target, so its count carries little meaning. The rearrangement joins TRBV24-1 to TRBJ2-1; D uncertain. V was trimmed by 3 bases and J by 2 bases, leaving 13 bases between them. The CDR3 has 16 residues. Per germline, CDR1 KGHDR and CDR2 SFDVKD. DNA of the CDR3: TGTGCCACCAGTGATGCCCATTTGTCGGCCTACAATGAGCAGTTCTTC. It translates to CATSDAHLSAYNEQFF.

This clonotype is categorized as medium-sized. In a library made to pick up alpha chains, this beta chain is a stray read with a size that means little. The gene calls are TRBV15 and TRBJ2-4, with D tentatively TRBD1 or TRBD2 (5 bases each). The CDR3 spans 15 residues. Germline V gene sequence: CDR1 LNHNV, CDR2 YYDKDF (reference sequence). Trimming cost V 1 base and J 6 bases, with 13 bases left between them. For the CDR3, the DNA is TGTGCCACCAGCAGAGTAGAGGGGTGGGGAAACATTCAGTACTTC. This sequence encodes CATSRVEGWGNIQYF.

By sample share, this clonotype is medium-sized. The library was designed around alpha chains, so this beta chain is a stray read whose abundance carries little weight. The rearrangement links TRBV27 to TRBJ1-1; D possibly corresponds to TRBD1 (5 bases). V dropped 6 bases and J dropped 1 base, with 12 bases sitting between them. The germline V gene encodes CDR1 MNHEY and CDR2 SMNVEV (reference sequence). The CDR3 loop spans 14 amino acids. The CDR3 reads CASRRGDRNTEAFF. CDR3 DNA: TGTGCCAGCAGGAGAGGGGACCGGAACACTGAAGCTTTCTTT.